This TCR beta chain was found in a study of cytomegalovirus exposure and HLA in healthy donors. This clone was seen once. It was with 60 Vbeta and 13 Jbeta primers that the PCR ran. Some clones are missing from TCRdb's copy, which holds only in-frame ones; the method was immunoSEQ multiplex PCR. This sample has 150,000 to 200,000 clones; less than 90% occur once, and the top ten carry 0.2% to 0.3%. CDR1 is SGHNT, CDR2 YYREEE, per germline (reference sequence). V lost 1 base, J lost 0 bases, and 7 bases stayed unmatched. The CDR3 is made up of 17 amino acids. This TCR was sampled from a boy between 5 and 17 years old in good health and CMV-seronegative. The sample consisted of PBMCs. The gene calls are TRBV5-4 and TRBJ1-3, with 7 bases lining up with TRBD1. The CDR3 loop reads CASSLWGQSFSGNTIYF. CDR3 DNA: TGTGCCAGCAGCTTGTGGGGACAGTCCTTCTCTGGAAACACCATATATTTT.